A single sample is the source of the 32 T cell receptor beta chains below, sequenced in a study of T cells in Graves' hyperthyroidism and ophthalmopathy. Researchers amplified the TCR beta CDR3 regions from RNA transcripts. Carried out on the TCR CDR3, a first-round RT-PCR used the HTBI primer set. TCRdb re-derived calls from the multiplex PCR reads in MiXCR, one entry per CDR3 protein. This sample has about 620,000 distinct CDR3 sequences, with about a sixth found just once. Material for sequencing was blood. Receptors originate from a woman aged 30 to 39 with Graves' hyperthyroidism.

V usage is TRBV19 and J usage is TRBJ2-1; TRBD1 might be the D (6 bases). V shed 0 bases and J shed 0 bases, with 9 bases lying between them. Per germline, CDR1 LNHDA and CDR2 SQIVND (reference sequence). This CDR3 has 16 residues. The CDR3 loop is CASSIDSGVSYNEQFF. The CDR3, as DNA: TGTGCCAGTAGTATAGATTCAGGGGTCTCCTACAATGAGCAGTTCTTC.

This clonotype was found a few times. CDR3 amino acids: CASSLPRRADQQETQYF. The CDR3 DNA reads TGTGCCAGCAGCTTACCCCGGCGGGCGGACCAACAAGAGACCCAGTACTTC. This chain links TRBV7-9 with TRBJ2-5; the D gene is possibly TRBD2 (5 bases). Germline lookup yields CDR1 SEHNR and CDR2 FQNEAQ (reference sequence). The CDR3 runs to 17 residues. Trimming pared 2 bases from V and 2 bases from J, leaving 18 bases between.

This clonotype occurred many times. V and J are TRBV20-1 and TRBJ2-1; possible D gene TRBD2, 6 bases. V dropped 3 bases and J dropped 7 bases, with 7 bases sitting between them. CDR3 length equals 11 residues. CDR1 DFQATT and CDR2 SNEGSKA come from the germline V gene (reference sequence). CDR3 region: CSASLANEQFF. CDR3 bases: TGCAGTGCTAGCCTAGCGAATGAGCAGTTCTTC.

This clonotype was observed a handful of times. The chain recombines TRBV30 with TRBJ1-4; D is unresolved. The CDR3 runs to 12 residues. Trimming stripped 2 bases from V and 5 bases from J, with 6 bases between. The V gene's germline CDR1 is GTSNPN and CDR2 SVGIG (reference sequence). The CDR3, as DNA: TGTGCCTGGAGTACCCAGAATGAAAAACTGTTTTTT. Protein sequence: CAWSTQNEKLFF. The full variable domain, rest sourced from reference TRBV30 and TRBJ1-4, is SQTIHQWPATLVQPVGSPLSLECTVEGTSNPNLYWYRQAAGRGLQLLFYSVGIGQISSEVPQNLSASRPQDRQFILSSKKLLLSDSGFYLCAWSTQNEKLFFGSGTQLSVL.

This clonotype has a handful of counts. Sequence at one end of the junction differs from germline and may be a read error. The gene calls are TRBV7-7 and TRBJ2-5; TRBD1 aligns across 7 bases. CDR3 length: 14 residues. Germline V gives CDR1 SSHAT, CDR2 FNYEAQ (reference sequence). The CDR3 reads CASSQNTGEETQYF. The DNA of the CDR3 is TGTGCTAGCAGTCAGAACACAGGGGAAGAGACCCAGTACTTC.

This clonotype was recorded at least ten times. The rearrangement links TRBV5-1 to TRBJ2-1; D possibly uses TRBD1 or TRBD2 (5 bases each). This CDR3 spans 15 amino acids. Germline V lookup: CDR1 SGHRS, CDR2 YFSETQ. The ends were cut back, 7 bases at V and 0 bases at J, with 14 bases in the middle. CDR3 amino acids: CASGASIGSYNEQFF. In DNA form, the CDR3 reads TGCGCCAGCGGGGCTAGCATAGGCTCCTACAATGAGCAGTTCTTC.

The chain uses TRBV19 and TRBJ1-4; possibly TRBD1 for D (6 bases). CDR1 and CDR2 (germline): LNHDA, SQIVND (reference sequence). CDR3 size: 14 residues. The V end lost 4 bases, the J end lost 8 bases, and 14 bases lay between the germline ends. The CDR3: CASSTRDIIEKLFF. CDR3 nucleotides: TGTGCCAGTAGTACCCGGGACATTATAGAAAAACTGTTTTTT.

CDR3 sequence reads: CASSLSPGTTNTGELFF. The DNA for the CDR3 is TGCGCCAGCAGCTTAAGCCCCGGGACCACGAACACCGGGGAGCTGTTTTTT. The V gene is TRBV4-1, the J gene TRBJ2-2; D is tentatively TRBD1 or TRBD2 (5 bases each). Germline V gene sequence: CDR1 MGHRA, CDR2 YSYEKL. The CDR3 has 17 residues. Trimming removed 5 bases at V and 0 bases at J, with 16 bases between.

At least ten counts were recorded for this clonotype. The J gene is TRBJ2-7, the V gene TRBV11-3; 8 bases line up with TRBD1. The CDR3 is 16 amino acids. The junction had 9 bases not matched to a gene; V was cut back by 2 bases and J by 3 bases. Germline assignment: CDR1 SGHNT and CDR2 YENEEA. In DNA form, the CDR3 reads TGTGCCAGCAGCTTATCATTGATGGGACAGGTCTACGAGCAGTACTTC. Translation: CASSLSLMGQVYEQYF. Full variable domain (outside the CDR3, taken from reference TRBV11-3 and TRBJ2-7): EAGVVQSPRYKIIEKKQPVAFWCNPISGHNTLYWYLQNLGQGPELLIRYENEEAVDDSQLPKDRFSAERLKGVDSTLKIQPAELGDSAVYLCASSLSLMGQVYEQYFGPGTRLTVT.

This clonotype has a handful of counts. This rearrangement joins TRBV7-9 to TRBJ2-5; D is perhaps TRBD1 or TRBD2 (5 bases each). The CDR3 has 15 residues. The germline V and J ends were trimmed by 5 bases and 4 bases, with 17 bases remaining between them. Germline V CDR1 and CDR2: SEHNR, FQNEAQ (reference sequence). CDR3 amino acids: CASSHPRGASETQYF. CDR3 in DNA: TGTGCCAGCAGCCACCCGAGGGGAGCCTCAGAGACCCAGTACTTC.

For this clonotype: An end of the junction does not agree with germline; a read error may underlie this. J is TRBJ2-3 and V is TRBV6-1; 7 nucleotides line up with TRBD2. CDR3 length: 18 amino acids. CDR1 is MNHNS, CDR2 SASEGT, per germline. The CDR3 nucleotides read TGTGCCATCAGTGAGTCGTCCGGTCTAGCGGAGAGGTTAGATACGCAGTATTTT. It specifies CAISESSGLAERLDTQYF.

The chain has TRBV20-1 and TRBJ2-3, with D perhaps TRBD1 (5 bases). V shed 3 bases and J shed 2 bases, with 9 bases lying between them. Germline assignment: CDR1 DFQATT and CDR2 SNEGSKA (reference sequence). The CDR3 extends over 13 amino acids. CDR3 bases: TGCAGTGCTAGGGACATAGACACAGATACGCAGTATTTT. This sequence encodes CSARDIDTDTQYF.

The CDR3 spells CASTVGGSPSQGAQYF. The CDR3 DNA is TGTGCCAGCACTGTAGGGGGATCCCCGAGTCAAGGGGCCCAGTACTTC. This chain uses TRBV28 with TRBJ2-5; D is perhaps TRBD1 (6 bases). Germline values: CDR1 MDHEN, CDR2 SYDVKM. V lost 7 bases and J lost 9, with 27 bases in between. The CDR3 contains 16 residues.

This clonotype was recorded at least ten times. The CDR3 protein is CASSFQITARYNEQFF. For the CDR3, the DNA is TGTGCCAGCAGTTTTCAGATTACAGCGCGTTACAATGAGCAGTTCTTC. The gene calls are TRBV28 and TRBJ2-1; unclear D gene. The V and J ends lost 3 bases and 4 bases respectively, with 16 bases between them. This CDR3 comprises 16 residues. Germline V lookup: CDR1 MDHEN, CDR2 SYDVKM. Full variable domain (outside the CDR3, taken from reference TRBV28 and TRBJ2-1): DVKVTQSSRYLVKRTGEKVFLECVQDMDHENMFWYRQDPGLGLRLIYFSYDVKMKEKGDIPEGYSVSREKKERFSLILESASTNQTSMYLCASSFQITARYNEQFFGPGTRLTVL.

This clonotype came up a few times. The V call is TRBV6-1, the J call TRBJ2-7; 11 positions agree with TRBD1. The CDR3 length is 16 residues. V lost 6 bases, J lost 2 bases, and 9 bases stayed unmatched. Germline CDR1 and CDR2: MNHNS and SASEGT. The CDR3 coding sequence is TGTGCCAGCAGCTACGGTGGGACAGGGGGGGCCTACGAGCAGTACTTC. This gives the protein CASSYGGTGGAYEQYF.

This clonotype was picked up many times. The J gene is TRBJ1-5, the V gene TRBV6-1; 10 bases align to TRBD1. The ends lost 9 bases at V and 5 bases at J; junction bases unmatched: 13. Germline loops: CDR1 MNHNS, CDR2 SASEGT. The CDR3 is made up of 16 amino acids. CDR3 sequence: CARWGQGPIRDQPQHF. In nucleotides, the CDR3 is TGTGCCAGGTGGGGACAGGGGCCCATTCGTGATCAGCCCCAGCATTTT.

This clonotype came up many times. The CDR3 protein is CASSGSPQQETQYF. In nucleotides, the CDR3 is TGTGCCAGCAGTGGTTCGCCACAACAAGAGACCCAGTACTTC. This rearrangement joins TRBV28 to TRBJ2-5; D unresolved. The V end was cut by 5 bases, the J end by 2 bases, with 12 bases between. Per germline, CDR1 MDHEN and CDR2 SYDVKM. The CDR3 has 14 residues.

CDR3 region: CASRAKRGGGFGPGGEAFF. The DNA for the CDR3 is TGTGCCAGCAGGGCTAAGAGGGGGGGGGGTTTTGGCCCCGGCGGTGAAGCTTTCTTT. The J gene is TRBJ1-1, the V gene TRBV13; a weak D match, TRBD1 (6 bases). The CDR3 covers 19 residues. The V end was cut by 6 bases, the J end by 7 bases, with 33 bases between. Germline CDR1 reads PRHDT; CDR2 reads FYEKMQ (reference sequence).

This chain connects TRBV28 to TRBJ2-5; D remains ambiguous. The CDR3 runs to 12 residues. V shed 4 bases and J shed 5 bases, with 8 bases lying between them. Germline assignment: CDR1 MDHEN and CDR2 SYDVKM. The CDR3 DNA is TGTGCCAGCAGTTCCAGTAGGGAGACCCAGTACTTC. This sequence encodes CASSSSRETQYF.

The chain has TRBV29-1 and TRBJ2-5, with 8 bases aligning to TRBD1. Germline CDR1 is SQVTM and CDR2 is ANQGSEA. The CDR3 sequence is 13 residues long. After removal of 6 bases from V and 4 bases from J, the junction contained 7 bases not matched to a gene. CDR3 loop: CSVWTGLGETQYF. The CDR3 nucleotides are TGCAGCGTATGGACAGGGCTCGGAGAGACCCAGTACTTC.

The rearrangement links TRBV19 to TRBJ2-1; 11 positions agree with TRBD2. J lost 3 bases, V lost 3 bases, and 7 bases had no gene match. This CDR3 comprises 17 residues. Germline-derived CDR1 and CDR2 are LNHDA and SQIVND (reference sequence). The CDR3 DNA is TGTGCCAGTAGTATCTTACTAGCGGGAGATAACTACAATGAGCAGTTCTTC. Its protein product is CASSILLAGDNYNEQFF.

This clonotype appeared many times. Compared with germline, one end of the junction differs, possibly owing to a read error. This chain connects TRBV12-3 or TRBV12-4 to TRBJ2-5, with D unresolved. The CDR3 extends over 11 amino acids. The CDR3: CASSLEETQYF. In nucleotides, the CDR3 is TGTGCCAGCAGCTTAGAGGAGACCCAGTACTTC.

DNA of the CDR3: TGTGCCTGGAGTGTACATCAGGGAGGCACAGATACGCAGTATTTT. It codes for CAWSVHQGGTDTQYF. The chain has TRBV30 and TRBJ2-3; perhaps D is TRBD1 or TRBD2 (5 bases each). Trimming took 0 bases from V and 1 from J, leaving 11 bases between them. Per the germline V gene, CDR1 is GTSNPN and CDR2 is SVGIG (reference sequence). This CDR3 spans 15 amino acids.

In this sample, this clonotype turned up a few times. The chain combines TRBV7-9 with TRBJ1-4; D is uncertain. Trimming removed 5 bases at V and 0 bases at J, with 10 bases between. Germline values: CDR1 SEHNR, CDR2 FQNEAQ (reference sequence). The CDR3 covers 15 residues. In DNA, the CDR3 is TGTGCCAGCAGCGGCACAGTTGCAACTAATGAAAAACTGTTTTTT. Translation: CASSGTVATNEKLFF.

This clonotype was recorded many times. Written as DNA, the CDR3 is TGTGCCAGCAGTCCGCAGGGGGCGATGAAACAGCCCCAGCATTTT. This sequence encodes CASSPQGAMKQPQHF. The J gene is TRBJ1-5, the V gene TRBV28; 8 bases map to TRBD1. The CDR3 spans 15 residues. V shed 5 bases, J shed 7 bases, and the junction held 10 bases outside the gene matches. Germline assignment: CDR1 MDHEN and CDR2 SYDVKM.

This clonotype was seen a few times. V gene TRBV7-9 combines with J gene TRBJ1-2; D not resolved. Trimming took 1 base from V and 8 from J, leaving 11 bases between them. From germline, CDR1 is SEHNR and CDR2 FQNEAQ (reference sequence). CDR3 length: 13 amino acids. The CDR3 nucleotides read TGTGCCAGCAGCTTAGAGCCCTTTCTGGGCTACACCTTC. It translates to CASSLEPFLGYTF.

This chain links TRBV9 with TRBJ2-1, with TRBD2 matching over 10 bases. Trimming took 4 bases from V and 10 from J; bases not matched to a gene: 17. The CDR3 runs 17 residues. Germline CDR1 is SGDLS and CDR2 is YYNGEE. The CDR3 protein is CASSPSPTSGRLGEQFF. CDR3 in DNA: TGTGCCAGCAGCCCCTCTCCGACTAGCGGGCGCCTAGGAGAGCAGTTCTTC.

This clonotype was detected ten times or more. CDR3 bases: TGTGCCAGCTCACCAAGAGGGGATCAGCCCCAGCATTTT. It yields the protein CASSPRGDQPQHF. The chain employs TRBV18 and TRBJ1-5, with a tentative D call TRBD1 (5 bases). Deletions cut 2 bases from V and 5 bases from J, with 7 bases between. From germline, CDR1 is KGHSH and CDR2 LQKENI. The CDR3 contains 13 residues.

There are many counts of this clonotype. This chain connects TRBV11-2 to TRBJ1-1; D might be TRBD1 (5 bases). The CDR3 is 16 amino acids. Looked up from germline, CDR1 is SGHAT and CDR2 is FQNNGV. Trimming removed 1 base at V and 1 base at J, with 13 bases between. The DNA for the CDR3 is TGTGCCAGCAGCTTAGTCCGTCGCAGGGCGAACACTGAAGCTTTCTTT. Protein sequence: CASSLVRRRANTEAFF.

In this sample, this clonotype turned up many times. The DNA for the CDR3 is TGTGCCAGCAGTCAAAACCAAGAGACCCAGTACTTC. It specifies CASSQNQETQYF. J is TRBJ2-5 and V is TRBV27; D unresolved. V lost 5 bases and J lost 0, with 4 bases in between. Germline V CDR1 and CDR2: MNHEY, SMNVEV (reference sequence). The CDR3 length is 12 residues.

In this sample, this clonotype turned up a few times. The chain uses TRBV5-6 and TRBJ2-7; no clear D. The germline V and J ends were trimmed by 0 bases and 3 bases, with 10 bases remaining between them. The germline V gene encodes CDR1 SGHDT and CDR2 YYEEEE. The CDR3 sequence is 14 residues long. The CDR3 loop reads CASSLDYPRYEQYF. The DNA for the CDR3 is TGTGCCAGCAGCTTGGATTACCCACGCTACGAGCAGTACTTC. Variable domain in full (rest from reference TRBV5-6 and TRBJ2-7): DAGVTQSPTHLIKTRGQQVTLRCSPKSGHDTVSWYQQALGQGPQFIFQYYEEEERQRGNFPDRFSGHQFPNYSSELNVNALLLGDSALYLCASSLDYPRYEQYFGPGTRLTVT.

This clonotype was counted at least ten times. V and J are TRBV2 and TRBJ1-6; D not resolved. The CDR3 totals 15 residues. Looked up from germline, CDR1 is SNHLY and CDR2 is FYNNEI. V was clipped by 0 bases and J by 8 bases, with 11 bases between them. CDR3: CASSEAQAGYSPLHF. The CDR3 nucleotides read TGTGCCAGCAGTGAAGCGCAGGCGGGTTATTCACCCCTCCACTTT.